The 30 T cell receptor beta chains in this list originate from one sample, sequenced in a study of cytomegalovirus exposure and HLA in healthy donors. Primers for the PCR totalled 60 Vbeta and 13 Jbeta. Assay used: immunoSEQ multiplex PCR; TCRdb lists only in-frame clones, some missing. The sample shows about 200,000 clones, roughly 72% of them seen only once. Source material: PBMCs. The source is a man under 40 in good health and CMV-seronegative.

This chain uses TRBV5-1 with TRBJ2-3; D is undetermined. The CDR3 contains 15 residues. From germline, CDR1 is SGHRS and CDR2 YFSETQ. The ends were cut back, 0 bases at V and 2 bases at J, with 10 bases in the middle. Written as DNA, the CDR3 is TGCGCCAGCAGCTTGGATGGCCAGTACACAGATACGCAGTATTTT. Amino acids: CASSLDGQYTDTQYF.

V is TRBV20-1 and J is TRBJ1-1; 8 bases fit TRBD1. The V gene's germline CDR1 is DFQATT and CDR2 SNEGSKA (reference sequence). V trimming: 5 bases; J trimming: 7 bases; junction bases outside the gene matches: 3. The length of the CDR3 is 11 residues. The DNA for the CDR3 is TGCAGTGCTTTACAGGGGGTTGAAGCTTTCTTT. Translation gives CSALQGVEAFF.

J is TRBJ2-2 and V is TRBV1; TRBD2, the table's D call, was not compared with the DNA. TRBV1 is a pseudogene segment. The CDR3 totals 18 residues. CDR3 coding DNA: TGCACCAGCAGCCAAGATTGGGTGACTAGCGGGAGAACCGGGGAGCTGTTTTTT. Its translation is CTSSQDWVTSGRTGELFF.

The rearrangement joins TRBV11-2 to TRBJ2-3; TRBD2 matches 11 bases. The CDR3 has 18 residues. Germline values: CDR1 SGHAT, CDR2 FQNNGV. The V segment lost 5 bases and the J segment 3 bases; nucleotides outside the gene matches: 13. CDR3 residues: CASSPIAGGPLGTDTQYF. In DNA, the CDR3 is TGTGCCAGCAGCCCAATAGCGGGAGGGCCTTTGGGGACAGATACGCAGTATTTT.

The rearrangement links TRBV10-3 to TRBJ1-1; D is possibly TRBD1 (5 bases). From germline, CDR1 is ENHRY and CDR2 SYGVKD. The ends were cut back, 4 bases at V and 10 bases at J, with 13 bases in the middle. The CDR3 sequence is 12 residues long. CDR3 nucleotide sequence: TGTGCCATCAGTGGCGTGGCGGGGCGAGCTTTCTTT. Translated: CAISGVAGRAFF.

The V and J genes are TRBV4-1 and TRBJ2-2; 11 nucleotides agree with TRBD2. The CDR3 spans 18 residues. Germline CDR1 is MGHRA and CDR2 is YSYEKL. V shed 1 base and J 4 bases; nucleotides not matched to a gene: 8. The CDR3 loop reads CASSQGVAGGISTGELFF. The CDR3 DNA sequence: TGCGCCAGCAGCCAAGGGGTAGCGGGAGGGATTAGCACCGGGGAGCTGTTTTTT.

In its sample, this clone was seen a few times. The J gene is TRBJ2-1, the V gene TRBV5-8; TRBD1 is a possible D gene (6 bases). CDR3 size: 15 residues. CDR1 is SGHTS and CDR2 is YDEGEE in the germline V gene. Trimming pared 3 bases from V and 7 bases from J, leaving 17 bases between. The DNA of the CDR3 is TGTGCCAGCAGCTCCCCCGATAGGGGGATTAATGAGCAGTTCTTC. Amino acid sequence: CASSSPDRGINEQFF.

V and J are TRBV11-3 and TRBJ2-3, with D maybe TRBD2 (5 bases). V shed 1 base and J shed 1 base, with 9 bases lying between them. There are 15 residues in the CDR3. Germline V gene lookup returns CDR1 SGHNT and CDR2 YENEEA. The CDR3 nucleotides are TGTGCCAGCAGCTTAGGAGGGAGTGGCACAGATACGCAGTATTTT. Translation gives CASSLGGSGTDTQYF.

V is TRBV6-1 and J is TRBJ2-2, with D possibly TRBD2 on 6 matching bases. V was trimmed by 8 bases and J by 2 bases, leaving 15 bases between them. CDR3 length: 15 amino acids. Germline CDR1 is MNHNS and CDR2 is SASEGT. The CDR3: CASRPPRGNTGELFF. In DNA, the CDR3 is TGTGCCAGCCGACCCCCGCGGGGAAACACCGGGGAGCTGTTTTTT.

CDR3 sequence reads: CASRHWGTSGRRGPWEQYF. The CDR3 DNA reads TGTGCAAGTCGCCATTGGGGGACTAGCGGGAGAAGGGGGCCATGGGAGCAGTACTTC. This rearrangement joins TRBV12-2 to TRBJ2-7; TRBD2 is the table's D call, not checked against the DNA. TRBV12-2 is designated a pseudogene. CDR3 length: 19 amino acids.

The V and J genes are TRBV7-9 and TRBJ2-3; 9 nucleotides agree with TRBD2. This CDR3 region has 16 residues. The germline V gene encodes CDR1 SEHNR and CDR2 FQNEAQ (reference sequence). After removal of 5 bases from V and 2 bases from J, the junction contained 8 bases not matched to a gene. The DNA of the CDR3 is TGTGCCAGCAGCGTGGGTACTAGCGGGTACACAGATACGCAGTATTTT. It is translated as CASSVGTSGYTDTQYF. The full variable domain, with the rest looked up from reference TRBV7-9 and TRBJ2-3, is DTGVSQNPRHKITKRGQNVTFRCDPISEHNRLYWYRQTLGQGPEFLTYFQNEAQLEKSRLLSDRFSAERPKGSFSTLEIQRTEQGDSAMYLCASSVGTSGYTDTQYFGPGTRLTVL.

This chain uses TRBV29-1 with TRBJ2-1, with 7 positions matching TRBD1. The CDR3 is 15 amino acids. V was pared by 1 base and J by 0 bases, with 3 bases of the junction left unmatched. The germline V gene has CDR1 SQVTM and CDR2 ANQGSEA. The CDR3 is CSVEAAGGSYNEQFF. CDR3 sequence (DNA): TGCAGCGTTGAAGCCGCAGGGGGCTCCTACAATGAGCAGTTCTTC.

V is TRBV5-4 and J is TRBJ2-7, with D perhaps TRBD2 (7 bases). Germline lookup yields CDR1 SGHNT and CDR2 YYREEE (reference sequence). Trimming removed 4 bases at V and 6 bases at J, with 14 bases between. This CDR3 contains 13 residues. The CDR3 DNA follows: TGTGCCAGCAGCGGCGGCGGGGGCCTCGAGCAGTACTTC. Translated, it gives CASSGGGGLEQYF.

The chain carries TRBV6-1 and TRBJ2-1; possible D gene TRBD1, 5 bases. This CDR3 is 13 amino acids long. Germline V lookup: CDR1 MNHNS, CDR2 SASEGT. Trimming removed 6 bases at V and 3 bases at J, with 9 bases between. CDR3 DNA: TGTGCCAGCAGCCTCGACAGCTACAATGAGCAGTTCTTC. It yields the protein CASSLDSYNEQFF.

The chain employs TRBV5-3 and TRBJ1-6, with a tentative D call TRBD1 (5 bases). TRBV5-3 is identified as an open reading frame with a role that is uncertain. CDR3 length: 16 amino acids. Trimming shortened V by 0 bases and J by 9 bases, and 16 bases separated the two germline ends. CDR3 loop: CARSLVPGSGSSPLHF. The CDR3 DNA follows: TGTGCCAGAAGCTTGGTCCCAGGGTCGGGTTCTTCACCCCTCCACTTT.

V and J are TRBV5-6 and TRBJ2-3; 10 bases are a match to TRBD2. Germline lookup yields CDR1 SGHDT and CDR2 YYEEEE. This CDR3 contains 16 residues. With V trimmed by 4 bases and J by 2 bases, 7 bases remained unmatched. CDR3 bases: TGTGCCAGCAGCACAGGACTAGCGGACATCACAGATACGCAGTATTTT. Amino acid sequence: CASSTGLADITDTQYF.

V gene TRBV11-2 combines with J gene TRBJ2-1; D gene ambiguous. CDR1 SGHAT and CDR2 FQNNGV come from the germline V gene. V was shortened by 1 base and J by 7 bases, with 17 bases between the two germline ends. CDR3 length equals 16 residues. The CDR3 nucleotides are TGTGCCAGCAGCTTAGTATTACAGAGATTCGATAATGAGCAGTTCTTC. Protein: CASSLVLQRFDNEQFF.

The chain employs TRBV28 and TRBJ1-5; a possible D gene is TRBD1 (6 bases). The CDR3 runs to 14 residues. Germline V gives CDR1 MDHEN, CDR2 SYDVKM. The V end lost 3 bases, the J end lost 7 bases, and 13 bases lay between the germline ends. CDR3 protein: CASSLVGAKQPQHF. DNA for the CDR3: TGTGCCAGCAGTTTGGTGGGGGCAAAACAGCCCCAGCATTTT.

With regard to this clone: A junction end diverges from the germline sequence, so it may reflect a read error. DNA of the CDR3: TGCGCCAGCACCTTGGGGGCAGCGAACACCGGGGAGCTGTTTTTT. It codes for CASTLGAANTGELFF. This chain joins TRBV5-1 and TRBJ2-2; possible D gene TRBD1, 6 bases. This CDR3 is built from 15 residues. Looked up from germline, CDR1 is SGHRS and CDR2 is YFSETQ. The full variable domain, completed using reference TRBV5-1 and TRBJ2-2, is KAGVTQTPRYLIKTRGQQVTLSCSPISGHRSVSWYQQTPGQGLQFLFEYFSETQRNKGNFPGRFSGRQFSNSRSEMNVSTLELGDSALYLCASTLGAANTGELFFGEGSRLTVL.

On this clone: One end of the junction does not line up with germline, which may come from a read error. V gene TRBV7-2 combines with J gene TRBJ2-1; 7 bases agree with TRBD2. Germline CDR1 reads SGHTA; CDR2 reads FQGNSA. The CDR3 totals 15 residues. The CDR3 DNA is TGTGCCAGCAGCCCGGGGACTATTCGCTACGATGAGCAGTTCTTC. Its protein is CASSPGTIRYDEQFF.

The gene calls are TRBV6-5 and TRBJ2-7, with 10 bases matching TRBD1. Trimming cost V 5 bases and J 3 bases; bases outside gene matches: 7. This CDR3 has 15 amino acids. Germline loops: CDR1 MNHEY, CDR2 SVGAGI. The CDR3 nucleotides are TGTGCCAGCAGTGGACTTGGGACAGGGGTCTACGAGCAGTACTTC. It is translated as CASSGLGTGVYEQYF.

This clone was seen just once. As DNA, the CDR3 is TGTGCCAGCAGCGTAGCCAGGGGGCTTGGTAATTCACCCCTCCACTTT. Translation: CASSVARGLGNSPLHF. The chain couples TRBV9 to TRBJ1-6; 8 bases line up with TRBD1. V was pared by 0 bases and J by 6 bases, with 5 bases of the junction left unmatched. Germline V gene lookup returns CDR1 SGDLS and CDR2 YYNGEE. The CDR3 runs to 16 residues.

The chain uses TRBV14 and TRBJ2-7, with D unclear. This CDR3 has 12 amino acids. Germline-derived CDR1 and CDR2 are SGHDN and FVKESK. V was shortened by 0 bases and J by 3 bases, with 3 bases between the two germline ends. CDR3 loop: CASSQDSYEQYF. The CDR3 DNA reads as TGTGCCAGCAGCCAAGACAGCTACGAGCAGTACTTC.

The count of this clone is one. V is TRBV9 and J is TRBJ2-1; 7 bases are shared with TRBD2. This CDR3 comprises 13 residues. Germline assignment: CDR1 SGDLS and CDR2 YYNGEE. V lost 7 bases and J lost 4; bases outside the gene matches: 5. The CDR3 here is CASAREVYNEQFF. DNA of the CDR3: TGTGCCAGCGCCCGGGAGGTGTACAATGAGCAGTTCTTC.

DNA of the CDR3: TGTGCCAGCAGTACCCCAGGGTTTCGGTTAGAGACCCAGTACTTC. The encoded protein is CASSTPGFRLETQYF. This chain joins TRBV6-5 and TRBJ2-5; TRBD1 is a possible D gene (5 bases). Trimming removed 5 bases at V and 4 bases at J, with 17 bases between. Germline V gene sequence: CDR1 MNHEY, CDR2 SVGAGI. This CDR3 spans 15 amino acids.

The chain links TRBV19 to TRBJ1-4; TRBD1 is a possible D gene (6 bases). Trimming removed 8 bases from V and 7 bases from J, with 11 bases in between. The germline gives CDR1 LNHDA, CDR2 SQIVND (reference sequence). The CDR3 runs 12 residues. CDR3 sequence: CASSQGFEKLFF. CDR3 nucleotide sequence: TGTGCCAGTTCCCAGGGGTTTGAAAAACTGTTTTTT.

The chain has TRBV27 and TRBJ1-6; 10 bases map to TRBD1. The V gene's germline CDR1 is MNHEY and CDR2 SMNVEV (reference sequence). The V segment lost 3 bases and the J segment 9 bases; nucleotides outside the gene matches: 8. The CDR3 has 16 residues. The CDR3, as DNA: TGTGCCAGCAGTTTTCGGGGACAGGGGAGGTTTTCACCCCTCCACTTT. This translates into CASSFRGQGRFSPLHF.

CDR3 in DNA: TGCGCCAGCATTGATGACAGGAACACTGAAGCTTTCTTT. This translates into CASIDDRNTEAFF. The J gene is TRBJ1-1, the V gene TRBV10-2, with D possibly being TRBD1 (5 bases). The CDR3 covers 13 residues. The V and J ends lost 7 bases and 1 base respectively, with 10 bases between them. The germline V gene has CDR1 WSHSY and CDR2 SAAADI.

The gene calls are TRBV6-1 and TRBJ2-7; D is unresolved. Trimming left V 6 bases short and J 0 bases short, with 15 bases between. CDR3 size: 15 residues. Germline CDR1 MNHNS, CDR2 SASEGT. Here the CDR3 reads CASSPDGPNSYEQYF. The CDR3 DNA reads as TGTGCCAGCAGCCCGGATGGGCCTAACTCCTACGAGCAGTACTTC.

The V call is TRBV6-1, the J call TRBJ2-7; D might be TRBD2 (6 bases). Germline CDR1 is MNHNS and CDR2 is SASEGT. The CDR3 is 11 amino acids. The V gene lost 10 bases and the J gene lost 3 bases, with 10 bases spanning the gap. The CDR3 loop reads CATRGSYEQYF. CDR3 sequence (DNA): TGTGCCACCCGGGGGAGCTACGAGCAGTACTTC.